This T cell receptor beta chain is from a study of shared clonotypes between healthy human individuals. Study-wide results and caveats: Sampling included only blood; tissue repertoires likely differ.

Notes on this clone: Its antigen is as yet unknown.

Assay execution took place at the deep level. Sorted-subset replicate PCRs used about 0.2 ug DNA, about 30,000 T cell genomes. Sequencing was performed with immunoSEQ multiplex PCR; in TCRdb, only in-frame clones are kept and a portion is missing. Of about 2.3 million clones listed, 80% to 95% are singletons. This receptor was identified in a man aged 18 to 29 in good health. Some clones in this sample may be carry-over from other donors' samples. The specimen sequenced was naive CD4+ T cells from PBMCs. Subset: CD45RA+ positively selected.

CDR3 amino acids: CAWSNQNQPQHF. CDR3 DNA: TGTGCCTGGAGTAACCAGAATCAGCCCCAGCATTTT. This chain uses TRBV30 with TRBJ1-5; D ambiguous. This CDR3 spans 12 amino acids. Looked up from germline, CDR1 is GTSNPN and CDR2 is SVGIG (reference sequence). Deletions cut 2 bases from V and 4 bases from J, with 6 bases between.